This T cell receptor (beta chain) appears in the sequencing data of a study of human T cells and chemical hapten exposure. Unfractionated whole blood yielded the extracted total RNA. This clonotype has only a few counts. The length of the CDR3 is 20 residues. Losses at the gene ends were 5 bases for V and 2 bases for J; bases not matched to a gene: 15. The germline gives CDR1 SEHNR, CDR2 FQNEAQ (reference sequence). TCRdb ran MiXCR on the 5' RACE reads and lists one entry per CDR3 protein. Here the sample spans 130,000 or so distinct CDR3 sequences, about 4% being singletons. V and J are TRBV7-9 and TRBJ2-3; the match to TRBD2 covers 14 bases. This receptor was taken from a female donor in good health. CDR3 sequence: CASSRRPTSGGDLPTDTQYF. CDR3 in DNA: TGTGCCAGCAGCCGCCGCCCGACTAGCGGGGGGGACCTCCCCACAGATACGCAGTATTTT.